Each of the 3 T cell receptor beta chains below was sequenced from the same sample in a study of blood T cell repertoires in COVID-19. Assay used: immunoSEQ multiplex PCR; TCRdb lists only in-frame clones, some missing. The sample contains roughly 260,000 clones, more than 70% of which appear only once. The sample consisted of peripheral blood. The receptors were sampled from a woman between 25 and 40 years old with COVID-19, enrolled during active disease.

This rearrangement joins TRBV12-3 or TRBV12-4 to TRBJ2-7, with 8 bases aligning to TRBD2. Germline trimming cut 6 bases from V and 2 bases from J; bases unmatched to any gene: 3. CDR3 length: 13 amino acids. In DNA, the CDR3 is TGTGCCAGCAGCCCGGGACTAGCCTACGAGCAGTACTTC. Its translation: CASSPGLAYEQYF.

Here the CDR3 DNA reads TGTGCCAGCAGACTCGACGGGGATTGCACCTTC. Amino acids: CASRLDGDCTF. V usage is TRBV28 and J usage is TRBJ1-2; D is uncertain. The CDR3 consists of 11 residues. The germline V and J ends were trimmed by 6 bases and 13 bases, with 15 bases remaining between them. Germline V gives CDR1 MDHEN, CDR2 SYDVKM.

This chain connects TRBV5-1 to TRBJ1-2; perhaps TRBD1 as D (6 bases). The CDR3 spans 15 residues. Trimming pared 5 bases from V and 2 bases from J, leaving 16 bases between. CDR1 is SGHRS and CDR2 is YFSETQ in the germline V gene. The CDR3 region has the DNA TGCGCCAGCAGTCTTACAGGGAAAAGGAACTATGGCTACACCTTC. Amino acid sequence: CASSLTGKRNYGYTF.